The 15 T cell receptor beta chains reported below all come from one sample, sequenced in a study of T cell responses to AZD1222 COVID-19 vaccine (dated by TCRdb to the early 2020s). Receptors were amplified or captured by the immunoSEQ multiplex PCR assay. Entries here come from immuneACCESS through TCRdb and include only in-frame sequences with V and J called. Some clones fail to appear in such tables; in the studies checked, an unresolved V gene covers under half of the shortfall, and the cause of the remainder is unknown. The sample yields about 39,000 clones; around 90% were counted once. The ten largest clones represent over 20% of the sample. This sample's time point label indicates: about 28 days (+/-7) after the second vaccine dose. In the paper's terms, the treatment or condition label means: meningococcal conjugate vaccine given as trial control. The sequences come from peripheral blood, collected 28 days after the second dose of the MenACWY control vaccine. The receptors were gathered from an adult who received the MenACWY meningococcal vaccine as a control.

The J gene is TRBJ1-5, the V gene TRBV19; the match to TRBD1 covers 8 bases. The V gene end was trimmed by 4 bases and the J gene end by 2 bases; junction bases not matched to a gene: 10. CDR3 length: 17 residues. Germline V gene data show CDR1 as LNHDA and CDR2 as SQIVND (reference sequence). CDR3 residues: CASSTPRPGQGNQPQHF. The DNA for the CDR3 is TGTGCCAGTAGTACCCCTCGCCCGGGACAGGGCAATCAGCCCCAGCATTTT.

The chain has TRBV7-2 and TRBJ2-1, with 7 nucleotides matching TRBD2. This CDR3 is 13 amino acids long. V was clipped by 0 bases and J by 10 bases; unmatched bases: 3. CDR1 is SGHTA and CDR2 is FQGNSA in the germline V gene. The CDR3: CASSLAPAGEQFF. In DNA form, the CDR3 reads TGTGCCAGCAGCTTAGCCCCAGCGGGGGAGCAGTTCTTC.

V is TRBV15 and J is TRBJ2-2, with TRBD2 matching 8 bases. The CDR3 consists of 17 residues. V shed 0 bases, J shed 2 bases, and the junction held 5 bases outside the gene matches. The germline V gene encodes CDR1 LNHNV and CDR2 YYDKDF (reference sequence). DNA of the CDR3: TGTGCCACCAGCAGAGACTGGGGACTAGTAAACACCGGGGAGCTGTTTTTT. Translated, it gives CATSRDWGLVNTGELFF. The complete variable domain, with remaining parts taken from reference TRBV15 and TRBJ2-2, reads DAMVIQNPRYQVTQFGKPVTLSCSQTLNHNVMYWYQQKSSQAPKLLFHYYDKDFNNEADTPDNFQSRRPNTSFCFLDIRSPGLGDTAMYLCATSRDWGLVNTGELFFGEGSRLTVL.

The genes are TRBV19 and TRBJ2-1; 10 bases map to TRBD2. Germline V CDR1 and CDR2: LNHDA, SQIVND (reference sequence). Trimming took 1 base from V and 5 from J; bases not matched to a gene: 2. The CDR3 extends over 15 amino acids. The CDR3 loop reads CASSIGSGRDNEQFF. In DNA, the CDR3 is TGTGCCAGTAGTATAGGAAGCGGGAGGGACAATGAGCAGTTCTTC.

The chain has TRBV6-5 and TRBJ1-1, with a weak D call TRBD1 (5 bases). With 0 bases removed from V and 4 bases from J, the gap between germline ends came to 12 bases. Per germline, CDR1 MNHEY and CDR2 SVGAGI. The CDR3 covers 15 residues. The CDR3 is CASSYSAGSGTEAFF. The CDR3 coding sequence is TGTGCCAGCAGTTACTCCGCAGGGTCGGGCACTGAAGCTTTCTTT.

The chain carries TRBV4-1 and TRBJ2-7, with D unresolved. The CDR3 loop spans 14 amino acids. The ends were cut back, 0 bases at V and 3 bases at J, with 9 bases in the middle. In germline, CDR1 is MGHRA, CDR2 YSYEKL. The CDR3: CASSQDWSGYEQYF. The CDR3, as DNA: TGCGCCAGCAGCCAAGATTGGTCAGGCTACGAGCAGTACTTC.

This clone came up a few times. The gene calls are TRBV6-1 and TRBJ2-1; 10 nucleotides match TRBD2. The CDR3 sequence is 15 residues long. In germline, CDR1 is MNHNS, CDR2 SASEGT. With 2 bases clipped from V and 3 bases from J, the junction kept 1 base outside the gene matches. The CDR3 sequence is CASSERTSGYNEQFF. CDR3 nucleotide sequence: TGTGCCAGCAGTGAACGGACTAGCGGCTACAATGAGCAGTTCTTC.

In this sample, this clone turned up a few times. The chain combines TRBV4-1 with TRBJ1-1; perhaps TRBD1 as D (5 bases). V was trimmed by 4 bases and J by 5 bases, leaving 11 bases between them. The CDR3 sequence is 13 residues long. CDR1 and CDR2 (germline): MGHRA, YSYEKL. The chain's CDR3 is CASSPGGITEAFF. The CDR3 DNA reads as TGCGCCAGCAGCCCTGGGGGTATTACTGAAGCTTTCTTT.

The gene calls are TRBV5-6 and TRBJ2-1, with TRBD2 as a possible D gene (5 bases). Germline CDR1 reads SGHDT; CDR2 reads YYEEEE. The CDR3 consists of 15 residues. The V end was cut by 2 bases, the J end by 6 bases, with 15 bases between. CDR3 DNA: TGTGCCAGCAGCTTCCCTTCGGGAATGGTCAATGAGCAGTTCTTC. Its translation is CASSFPSGMVNEQFF.

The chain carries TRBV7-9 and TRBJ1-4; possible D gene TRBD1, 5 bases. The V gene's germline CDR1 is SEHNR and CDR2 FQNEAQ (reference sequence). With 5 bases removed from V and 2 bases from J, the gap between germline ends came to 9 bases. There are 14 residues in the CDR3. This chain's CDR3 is CASSTRQTNEKLFF. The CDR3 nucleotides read TGTGCCAGCAGCACGAGACAGACTAATGAAAAACTGTTTTTT.

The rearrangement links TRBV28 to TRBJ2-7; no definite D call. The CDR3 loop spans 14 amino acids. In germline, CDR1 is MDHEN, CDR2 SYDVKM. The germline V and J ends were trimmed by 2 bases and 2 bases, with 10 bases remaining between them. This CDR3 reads CASSLQAATYEQYF. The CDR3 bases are TGTGCCAGCAGTTTACAGGCAGCAACCTACGAGCAGTACTTC.

Here the CDR3 reads CASSLGGNTEAFF. CDR3 sequence (DNA): TGCGCCAGCAGCTTAGGGGGGAACACTGAAGCTTTCTTT. V and J are TRBV5-1 and TRBJ1-1; a possible D gene is TRBD1 (6 bases). Trimming took 2 bases from V and 1 from J, leaving 6 bases between them. This CDR3 is built from 13 residues. Germline CDR1 is SGHRS and CDR2 is YFSETQ.

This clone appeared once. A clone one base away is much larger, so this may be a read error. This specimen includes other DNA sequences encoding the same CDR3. The CDR3 loop reads CASSFGGGVTYEQYF. CDR3 DNA: TGTGCCAGCAGTTTTGGAGGGGGGGTTACCTACGAGCAGTACTTC. V is TRBV27 and J is TRBJ2-7; a weak D match, TRBD2 (7 bases). Germline V lookup: CDR1 MNHEY, CDR2 SMNVEV (reference sequence). Trimming took 3 bases from V and 2 from J, leaving 14 bases between them. The CDR3 covers 15 residues.

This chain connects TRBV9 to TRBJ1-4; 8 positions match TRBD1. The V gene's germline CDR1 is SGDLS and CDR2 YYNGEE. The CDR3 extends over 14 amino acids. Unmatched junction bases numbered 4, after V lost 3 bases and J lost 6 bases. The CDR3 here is CASSGQGTDEKLFF. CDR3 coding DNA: TGTGCCAGCAGCGGACAGGGGACAGATGAAAAACTGTTTTTT.

The CDR3 DNA is TGTGCCAGTACGCGGACAGGGTACACCGGGGAGCTGTTTTTT. Translated: CASTRTGYTGELFF. This chain connects TRBV19 to TRBJ2-2; 8 nucleotides align to TRBD1. The CDR3 sequence is 14 residues long. Germline V gene lookup returns CDR1 LNHDA and CDR2 SQIVND (reference sequence). The V segment lost 7 bases and the J segment 3 bases; nucleotides outside the gene matches: 4.